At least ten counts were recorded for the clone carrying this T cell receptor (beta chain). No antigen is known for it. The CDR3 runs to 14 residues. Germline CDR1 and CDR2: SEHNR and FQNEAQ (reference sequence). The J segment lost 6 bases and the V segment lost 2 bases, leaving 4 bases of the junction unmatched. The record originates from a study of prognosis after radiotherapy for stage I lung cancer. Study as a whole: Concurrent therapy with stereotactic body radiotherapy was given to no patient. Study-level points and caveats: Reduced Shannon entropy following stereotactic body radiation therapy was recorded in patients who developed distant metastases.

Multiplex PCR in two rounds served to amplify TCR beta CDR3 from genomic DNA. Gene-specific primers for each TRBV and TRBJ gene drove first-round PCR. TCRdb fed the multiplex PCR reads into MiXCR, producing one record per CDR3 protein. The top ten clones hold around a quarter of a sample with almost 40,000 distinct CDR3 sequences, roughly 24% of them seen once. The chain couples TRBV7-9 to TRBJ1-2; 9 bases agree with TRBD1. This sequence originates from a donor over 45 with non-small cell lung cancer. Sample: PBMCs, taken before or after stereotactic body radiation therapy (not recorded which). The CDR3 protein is CASSLWGQGDGYTF. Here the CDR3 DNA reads TGTGCCAGCAGCTTATGGGGACAGGGAGATGGCTACACCTTC.